The 10 T cell receptor beta chains in this list originate from one sample, sequenced in a study of STAT5B mutations in CD4+ large granular lymphocyte leukemia (dated by TCRdb to the early 2020s). Library preparation employed the immunoSEQ multiplex PCR assay. As stored in TCRdb, this immuneACCESS dataset retains in-frame rearrangements with V and J assigned. A fraction of the clones does not appear; measured against another copy, unresolved V genes explain less than half of the discrepancy, and the remainder lacks a known reason. Across this sample there are about 33,000 clones, with roughly four fifths seen only once. Roughly 0.3% of the sample belongs to the ten largest clones. The sample taken for sequencing was CD4+ T cells from blood buffy coats. Every receptor here comes from a human donor in good health.

The chain combines TRBV7-9 with TRBJ1-1, with D unclear. The V end was cut by 6 bases, the J end by 4 bases, with 9 bases between. Germline CDR1 is SEHNR and CDR2 is FQNEAQ (reference sequence). The CDR3 has 12 amino acids. Here the CDR3 reads CASRGAGTEAFF. The CDR3 DNA reads as TGTGCCAGCAGGGGTGCAGGCACTGAAGCTTTCTTT. The full variable domain, rest sourced from reference TRBV7-9 and TRBJ1-1, is DTGVSQNPRHKITKRGQNVTFRCDPISEHNRLYWYRQTLGQGPEFLTYFQNEAQLEKSRLLSDRFSAERPKGSFSTLEIQRTEQGDSAMYLCASRGAGTEAFFGQGTRLTVV.

The V gene is TRBV7-9, the J gene TRBJ1-2; D is perhaps TRBD1 (5 bases). The CDR3 is 11 amino acids. Germline CDR1 and CDR2: SEHNR and FQNEAQ (reference sequence). The ends were cut back, 5 bases at V and 7 bases at J, with 8 bases in the middle. The CDR3, as DNA: TGTGCCAGCAGCCAAAGGGGTGGCTACACCTTC. Translated: CASSQRGGYTF. Combining the CDR3 with reference TRBV7-9 and TRBJ1-2 gives the whole variable domain DTGVSQNPRHKITKRGQNVTFRCDPISEHNRLYWYRQTLGQGPEFLTYFQNEAQLEKSRLLSDRFSAERPKGSFSTLEIQRTEQGDSAMYLCASSQRGGYTFGSGTRLTVV.

The gene calls are TRBV7-9 and TRBJ1-2; no clear D gene. CDR1 SEHNR and CDR2 FQNEAQ come from the germline V gene (reference sequence). With 1 base removed from V and 6 bases from J, the gap between germline ends came to 15 bases. CDR3 length: 15 amino acids. This CDR3 is CASSLVPRRFHGYTF. The CDR3 DNA follows: TGTGCCAGCAGCTTAGTTCCCAGGCGTTTCCATGGCTACACCTTC.

In its sample, this clone was seen once. The genes are TRBV10-2 and TRBJ2-3; 8 nucleotides agree with TRBD2. The CDR3 is made up of 14 amino acids. V dropped 6 bases and J dropped 1; count of bases not matched to a gene: 3. Germline-derived CDR1 and CDR2 are WSHSY and SAAADI. Written as DNA, the CDR3 is TGCGCCAGCAGAGACGGGGGGGGCACAGATACGCAGTATTTT. It yields the protein CASRDGGGTDTQYF.

This chain links TRBV7-6 with TRBJ2-3, with D unclear. Germline loops: CDR1 SGHVS, CDR2 FNYEAQ. Trimming removed 2 bases at V and 4 bases at J, with 10 bases between. CDR3 length: 14 residues. This CDR3 is CASSLSQFSDTQYF. CDR3 DNA sequence: TGTGCCAGCAGCTTATCTCAGTTTTCAGATACGCAGTATTTT. The variable domain in full, with the rest retrieved from reference TRBV7-6 and TRBJ2-3, is GAGVSQSPRYKVTKRGQDVALRCDPISGHVSLYWYRQALGQGPEFLTYFNYEAQQDKSGLPNDRFSAERPEGSISTLTIQRTEQRDSAMYRCASSLSQFSDTQYFGPGTRLTVL.

The V call is TRBV19, the J call TRBJ1-2; 7 positions match TRBD1. CDR3 size: 14 residues. Germline CDR1 is LNHDA and CDR2 is SQIVND (reference sequence). V dropped 4 bases and J dropped 7; count of bases not matched to a gene: 9. The CDR3 DNA reads TGTGCCAGTAGTACAGGACAGGTATCCGGTGGCTACACCTTC. It is translated as CASSTGQVSGGYTF.

Only one count was recorded for this clone. The chain combines TRBV25-1 with TRBJ2-2; TRBD1 is a possible D gene (5 bases). The V end was cut by 3 bases, the J end by 3 bases, with 11 bases between. CDR3 length: 15 residues. Germline assignment: CDR1 MGHDK and CDR2 SYGVNS. The CDR3 coding sequence is TGTGCCAGCAGTGACCCGGGCAGGGACACCGGGGAGCTGTTTTTT. Its translation is CASSDPGRDTGELFF.

V is TRBV5-4 and J is TRBJ2-7, with D perhaps TRBD1 (5 bases). CDR1 and CDR2 from the germline V gene are SGHNT and YYREEE (reference sequence). The germline V and J ends were trimmed by 2 bases and 7 bases, with 16 bases remaining between them. The CDR3 contains 14 residues. The chain's CDR3 is CASSFVGRIGEQYF. The CDR3 DNA reads TGTGCCAGCAGCTTCGTGGGGCGCATAGGGGAGCAGTACTTC.

The chain couples TRBV7-8 to TRBJ1-1; 10 nucleotides match TRBD1. Germline loops: CDR1 SGHVS, CDR2 FQNEAQ. The V and J ends lost 4 bases and 6 bases, in that order; junction bases with no gene match: 8. CDR3 length: 15 amino acids. Written as DNA, the CDR3 is TGTGCCAGCAGCTCCAGCCGGGACAGGGGTTCTGAAGCTTTCTTT. This gives the protein CASSSSRDRGSEAFF.

The chain joins TRBV1 to TRBJ1-2. TRBV1 constitutes a pseudogene. The CDR3 runs to 16 residues. The chain's CDR3 is CTSSQDRGHANYGYTF. DNA of the CDR3: TGCACCAGCAGCCAAGATCGGGGTCATGCTAACTATGGCTACACCTTC.